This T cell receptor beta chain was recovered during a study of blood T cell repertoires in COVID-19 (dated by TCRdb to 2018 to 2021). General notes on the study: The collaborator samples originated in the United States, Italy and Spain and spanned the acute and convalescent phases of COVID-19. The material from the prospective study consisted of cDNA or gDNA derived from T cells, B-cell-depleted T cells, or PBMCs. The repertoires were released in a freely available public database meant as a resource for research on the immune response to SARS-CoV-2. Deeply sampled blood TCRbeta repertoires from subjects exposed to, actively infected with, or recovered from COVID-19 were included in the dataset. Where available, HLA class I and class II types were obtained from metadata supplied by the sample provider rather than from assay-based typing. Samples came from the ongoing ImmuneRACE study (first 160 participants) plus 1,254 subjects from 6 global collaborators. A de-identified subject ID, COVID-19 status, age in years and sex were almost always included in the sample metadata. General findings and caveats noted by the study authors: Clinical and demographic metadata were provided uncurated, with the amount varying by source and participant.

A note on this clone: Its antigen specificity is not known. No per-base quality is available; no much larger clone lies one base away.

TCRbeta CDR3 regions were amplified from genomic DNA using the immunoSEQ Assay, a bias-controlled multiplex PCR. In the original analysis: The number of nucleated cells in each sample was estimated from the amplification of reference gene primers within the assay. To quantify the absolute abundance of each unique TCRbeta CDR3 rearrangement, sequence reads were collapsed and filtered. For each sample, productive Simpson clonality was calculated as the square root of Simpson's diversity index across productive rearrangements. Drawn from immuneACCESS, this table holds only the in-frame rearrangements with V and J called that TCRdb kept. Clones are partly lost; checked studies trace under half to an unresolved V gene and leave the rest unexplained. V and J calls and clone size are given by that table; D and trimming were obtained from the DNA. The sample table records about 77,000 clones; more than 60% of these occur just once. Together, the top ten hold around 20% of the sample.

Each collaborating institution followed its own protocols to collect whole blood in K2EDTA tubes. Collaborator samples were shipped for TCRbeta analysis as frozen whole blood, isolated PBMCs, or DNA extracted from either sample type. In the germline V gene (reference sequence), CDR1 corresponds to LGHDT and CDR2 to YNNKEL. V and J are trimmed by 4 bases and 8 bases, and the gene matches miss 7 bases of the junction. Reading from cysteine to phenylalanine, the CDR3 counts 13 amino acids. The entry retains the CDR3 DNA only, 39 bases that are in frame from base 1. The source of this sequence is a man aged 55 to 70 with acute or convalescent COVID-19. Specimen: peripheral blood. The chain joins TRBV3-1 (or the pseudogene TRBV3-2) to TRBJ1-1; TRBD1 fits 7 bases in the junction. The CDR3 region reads CASSLQGPSEAFF. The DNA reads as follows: TGTGCCAGCAGCCTACAGGGGCCTTCCGAAGCTTTCTTT.